This T cell receptor beta chain was documented in a study of regulatory T cells in long-lasting Graves disease (dated by TCRdb to the early 2020s). In the study overall: Persistent Graves' disease was defined as persistently positive TSH receptor autoantibodies together with antithyroid drug treatment for over 5 years. Patients with persistent Graves' disease were compared with patients with newly diagnosed Graves' disease using TCR sequencing and RNA sequencing of peripheral blood. The study was conducted in China and was registered as a clinical trial. A total of around 35 samples underwent TCR sequencing: around 13 from persistent and some 20 from newly diagnosed Graves' disease patients. In the clinical cohort, patients with persistent Graves' disease had used antithyroid drugs for an average of about 9.3 years.

Trimming removed 0 bases from V and 3 bases from J; the gene matches leave 5 bases unexplained. According to the germline V gene, CDR1 reads SGHDN and CDR2 reads FVKESK. The CDR3, from cysteine to phenylalanine, totals 16 residues. Only the CDR3 part of the read is kept: 48 bases, read in frame from the first base. The time point label, read with the paper, signifies: persistent/refractory GD, antithyroid drugs over 5 years with positive TRAb. RNA was extracted from PBMCs in TRIzol for both TCR sequencing and RNA sequencing. The diagnosis of Graves' disease followed American Thyroid Association guidelines. Patients were recruited from an endocrinology department in Xi'an, China. From each patient, approximately 10 milliliters of peripheral blood was collected into an EDTA anticoagulant tube. Ficoll Paque Plus density gradient separation was used to isolate PBMCs, and no further T cell sorting was performed. An Agilent 2100 Bioanalyzer and agarose gel were used to assess RNA quality, and a NanoDrop 2000 was used to measure RNA concentration.

The library was made by multiplex PCR. Sequencing was performed on an Illumina HiSeq 4000. TCR beta libraries were built with iRepertoire HTBI primers and Arm-PCR amplification of CDR3 regions. PCR products were gel purified before sequencing. The original methods were these. Gene usage analysis of CDR3 amino acid clonotypes used the 62 TRBV and more than 13 TRBJ segments found across samples. COPE and FqMerger were used to merge the filtered high-quality paired reads into contigs. Contigs were aligned with BLAST to IMGT TRBV, TRBD and TRBJ reference genes, and CDR3 was defined per IMGT. Any clonotype with a frequency above 0.1% was classified as a highly expanded clone. Repertoire diversity was measured by Shannon entropy, and V-J evenness by the Gini coefficient. A clonotype was considered public if more than one individual shared it. The public reads were reanalyzed by TCRdb: fastp trimming at Q25, MiXCR alignment, in-frame beta chains only. Records with the same CDR3 protein are collapsed into one entry carrying the most frequent genes and DNA. These V and J calls derive from TCRdb rather than the authors' analysis. For this sample there are about 430,000 distinct CDR3 sequences; roughly 23% appear just once. The leading ten clones occupy 13% to 15% of the sample.

Results and caveats for the whole study, not just this receptor: Sequencing and analysis were restricted to the TCR beta chain. Compared with newly diagnosed patients, persistent Graves' disease patients had lower TCR Shannon entropy and fewer highly expanded clones, which suggests clonal expansion. TRBV28, TRBJ1-2 and TRBJ2-5 were preferentially used in persistent disease, while TRBV20-1 and TRBJ2-1 were favored in newly diagnosed disease. Because the primary lesion, thyroid tissue, could not be accessed, the study looked at peripheral blood alone. Patients with persistent disease shared more public clonotypes (around 2,700) than newly diagnosed patients did (more than 900). The authors noted that the small sample size was a limitation that may lower accuracy.

Concerning this clonotype itself: There is no known antigen for this receptor. No qualities accompany the bases; no much larger clone lies one base away.

The receptor's source is a female donor with Graves disease. The chain links TRBV14 with TRBJ2-7; 10 central bases correspond to TRBD1. Sequences were derived from peripheral blood mononuclear cells (PBMCs), sampled when the disease was refractory, from a patient treated with antithyroid drugs. The nucleotides are TGTGCCAGCAGCCAAGATATGGGACAGGGGTTCTACGAGCAGTACTTC. Its protein reads: CASSQDMGQGFYEQYF.